This T cell receptor (beta chain) came from a study of T cell responses to AZD1222 COVID-19 vaccine. Assay used: immunoSEQ multiplex PCR; TCRdb lists only in-frame clones, some missing. The sample has 30,000 to 35,000 clones, more than 75% seen once; the top ten hold about 14%. The CDR3 loop spans 12 amino acids. CDR1 and CDR2 (germline): MGHRA, YSYEKL. V lost 1 base and J 4 bases, leaving 5 bases between the germline ends. The TCR was taken from an adult who received the AZD1222 COVID-19 vaccine. Sequencing used peripheral blood, obtained 28 days after the second AZD1222 dose. The chain combines TRBV4-1 with TRBJ2-7, with D unclear. CDR3 sequence (DNA): TGCGCCAGCAGCCAAGGAAATTACGAGCAGTACTTC. This codes for CASSQGNYEQYF.